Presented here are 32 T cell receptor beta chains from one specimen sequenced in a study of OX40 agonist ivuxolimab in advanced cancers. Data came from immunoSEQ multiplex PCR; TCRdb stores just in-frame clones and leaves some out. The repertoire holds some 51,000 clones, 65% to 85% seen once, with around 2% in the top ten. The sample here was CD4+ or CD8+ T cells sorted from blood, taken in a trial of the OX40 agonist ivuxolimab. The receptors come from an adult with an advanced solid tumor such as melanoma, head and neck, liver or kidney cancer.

The CDR3 sequence: CASSSVQGYGYTF. CDR3 sequence (DNA): TGCGCCAGCAGCTCTGTTCAGGGATATGGCTACACCTTC. This rearrangement joins TRBV5-1 to TRBJ1-2; D may be TRBD1 (5 bases). The CDR3 is 13 residues long. Per the germline V gene, CDR1 is SGHRS and CDR2 is YFSETQ. V gave up 3 bases and J gave up 5 bases, with 11 bases separating them. Variable domain in full (rest from reference TRBV5-1 and TRBJ1-2): KAGVTQTPRYLIKTRGQQVTLSCSPISGHRSVSWYQQTPGQGLQFLFEYFSETQRNKGNFPGRFSGRQFSNSRSEMNVSTLELGDSALYLCASSSVQGYGYTFGSGTRLTVV.

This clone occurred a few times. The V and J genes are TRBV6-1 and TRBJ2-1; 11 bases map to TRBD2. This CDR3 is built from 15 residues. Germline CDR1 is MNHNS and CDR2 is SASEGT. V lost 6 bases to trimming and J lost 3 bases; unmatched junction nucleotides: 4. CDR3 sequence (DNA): TGTGCCAGCAGCCCCGGGACTAGCGGCTACAATGAGCAGTTCTTC. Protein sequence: CASSPGTSGYNEQFF.

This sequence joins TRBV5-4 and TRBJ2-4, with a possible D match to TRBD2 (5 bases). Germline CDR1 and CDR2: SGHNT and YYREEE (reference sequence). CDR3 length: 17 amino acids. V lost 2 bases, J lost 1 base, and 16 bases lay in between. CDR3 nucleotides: TGTGCCAGCAGCTTAGGACTTCCCGCTGGGGCCAAAAACATTCAGTACTTC. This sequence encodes CASSLGLPAGAKNIQYF.

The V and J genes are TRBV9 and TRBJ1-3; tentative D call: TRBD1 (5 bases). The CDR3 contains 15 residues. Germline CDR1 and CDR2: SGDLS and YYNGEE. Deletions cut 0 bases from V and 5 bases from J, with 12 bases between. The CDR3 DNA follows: TGTGCCAGCAGCGTAGGAGGGGATTCTCGAAACACCATATATTTT. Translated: CASSVGGDSRNTIYF.

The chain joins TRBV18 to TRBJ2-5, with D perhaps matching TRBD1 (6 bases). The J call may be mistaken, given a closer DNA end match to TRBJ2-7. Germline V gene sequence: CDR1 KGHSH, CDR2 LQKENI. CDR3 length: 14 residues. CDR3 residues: CASSRDGGYHEQYF. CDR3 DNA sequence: TGTGCCAGCTCAAGAGATGGGGGCTACCACGAGCAGTACTTC.

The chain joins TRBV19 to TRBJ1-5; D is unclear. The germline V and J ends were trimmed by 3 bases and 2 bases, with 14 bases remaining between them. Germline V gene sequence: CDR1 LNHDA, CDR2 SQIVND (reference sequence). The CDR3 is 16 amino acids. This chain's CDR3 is CASSIRLARGNQPQHF. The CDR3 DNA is TGTGCCAGTAGTATTCGGTTAGCACGGGGCAATCAGCCCCAGCATTTT. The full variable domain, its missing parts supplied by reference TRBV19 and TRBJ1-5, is DGGITQSPKYLFRKEGQNVTLSCEQNLNHDAMYWYRQDPGQGLRLIYYSQIVNDFQKGDIAEGYSVSREKKESFPLTVTSAQKNPTAFYLCASSIRLARGNQPQHFGDGTRLSIL.

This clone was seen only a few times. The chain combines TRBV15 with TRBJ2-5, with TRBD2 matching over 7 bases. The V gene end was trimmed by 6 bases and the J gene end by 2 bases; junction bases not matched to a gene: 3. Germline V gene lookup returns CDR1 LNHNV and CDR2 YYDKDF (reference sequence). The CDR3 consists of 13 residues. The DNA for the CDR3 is TGTGCCACCAGAACAGCGGGGCAAGAGACCCAGTACTTC. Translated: CATRTAGQETQYF.

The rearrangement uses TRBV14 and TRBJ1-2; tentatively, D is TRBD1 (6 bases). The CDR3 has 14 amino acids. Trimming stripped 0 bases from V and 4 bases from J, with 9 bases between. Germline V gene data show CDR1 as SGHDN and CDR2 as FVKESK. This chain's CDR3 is CASSQDEGGYGYTF. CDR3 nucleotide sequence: TGTGCCAGCAGCCAAGATGAAGGGGGCTATGGCTACACCTTC.

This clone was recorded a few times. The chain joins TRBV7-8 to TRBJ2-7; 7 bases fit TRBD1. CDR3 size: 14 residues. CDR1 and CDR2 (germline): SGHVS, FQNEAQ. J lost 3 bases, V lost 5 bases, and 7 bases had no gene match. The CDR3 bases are TGTGCCAGCAGCGATACGAGACAGGGCTACGAGCAGTACTTC. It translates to CASSDTRQGYEQYF.

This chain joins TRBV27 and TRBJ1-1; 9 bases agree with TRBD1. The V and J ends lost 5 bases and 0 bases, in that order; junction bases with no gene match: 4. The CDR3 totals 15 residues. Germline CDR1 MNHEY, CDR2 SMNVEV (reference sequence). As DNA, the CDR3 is TGTGCCAGCAGTCCCGGGACAGGGATGAACACTGAAGCTTTCTTT. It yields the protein CASSPGTGMNTEAFF.

The CDR3 DNA follows: TGTGCCAGTAGGCCTGGACTTGGCGGGGAGCTGTTTTTT. Amino acids: CASRPGLGGELFF. The chain carries TRBV19 and TRBJ2-2, with D possibly matching TRBD2 (5 bases). Trimming took 6 bases from V and 7 from J, leaving 12 bases between them. Per the germline V gene, CDR1 is LNHDA and CDR2 is SQIVND (reference sequence). This CDR3 contains 13 residues.

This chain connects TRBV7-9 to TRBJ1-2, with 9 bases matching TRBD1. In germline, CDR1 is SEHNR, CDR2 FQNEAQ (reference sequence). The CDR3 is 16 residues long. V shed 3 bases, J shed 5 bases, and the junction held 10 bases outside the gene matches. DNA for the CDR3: TGTGCCAGCAGCTTCCACGGGACAGGGATTGATTATGGCTACACCTTC. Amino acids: CASSFHGTGIDYGYTF.

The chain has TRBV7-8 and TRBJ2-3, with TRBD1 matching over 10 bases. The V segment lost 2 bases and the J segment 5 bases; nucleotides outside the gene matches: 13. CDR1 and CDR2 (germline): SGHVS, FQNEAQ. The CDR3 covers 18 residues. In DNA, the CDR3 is TGTGCCAGCAGCTTAAGGTTCGCGGGACAGGGGCCTCGAGATACGCAGTATTTT. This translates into CASSLRFAGQGPRDTQYF.

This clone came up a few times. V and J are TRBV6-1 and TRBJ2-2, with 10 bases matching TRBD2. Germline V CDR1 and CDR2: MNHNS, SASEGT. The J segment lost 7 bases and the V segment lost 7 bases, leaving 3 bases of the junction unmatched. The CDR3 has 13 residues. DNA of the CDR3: TGTGCCAGCAAGCTAGCGGGAGTCGGGGAGCTGTTTTTT. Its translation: CASKLAGVGELFF.

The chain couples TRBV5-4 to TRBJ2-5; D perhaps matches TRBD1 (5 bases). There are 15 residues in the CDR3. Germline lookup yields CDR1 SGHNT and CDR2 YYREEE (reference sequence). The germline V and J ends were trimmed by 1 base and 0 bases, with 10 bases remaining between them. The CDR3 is CASSLWGANQETQYF. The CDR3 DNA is TGTGCCAGCAGCTTGTGGGGCGCCAACCAAGAGACCCAGTACTTC.

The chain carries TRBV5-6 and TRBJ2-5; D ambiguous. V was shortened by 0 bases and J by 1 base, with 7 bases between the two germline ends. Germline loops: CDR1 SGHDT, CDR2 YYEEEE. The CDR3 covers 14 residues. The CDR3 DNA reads TGTGCCAGCAGCTTGGGGGCTGCCCAAGAGACCCAGTACTTC. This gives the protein CASSLGAAQETQYF.

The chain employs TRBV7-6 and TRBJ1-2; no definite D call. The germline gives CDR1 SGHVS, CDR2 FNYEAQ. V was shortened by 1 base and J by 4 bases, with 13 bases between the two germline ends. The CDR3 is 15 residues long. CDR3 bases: TGTGCCAGCAGCTTAGAGTCGGCCGAGTTCTATGGCTACACCTTC. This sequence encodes CASSLESAEFYGYTF.

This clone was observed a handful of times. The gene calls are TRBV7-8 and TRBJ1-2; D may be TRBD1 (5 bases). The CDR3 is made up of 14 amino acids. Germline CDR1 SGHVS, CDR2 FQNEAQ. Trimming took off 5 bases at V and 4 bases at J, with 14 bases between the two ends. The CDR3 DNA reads TGTGCCAGCAGCCCCGACAGCGTAACCTATGGCTACACCTTC. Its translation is CASSPDSVTYGYTF. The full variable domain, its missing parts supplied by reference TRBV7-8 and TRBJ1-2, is GAGVSQSPRYKVAKRGQDVALRCDPISGHVSLFWYQQALGQGPEFLTYFQNEAQLDKSGLPSDRFFAERPEGSVSTLKIQRTQQEDSAVYLCASSPDSVTYGYTFGSGTRLTVV.

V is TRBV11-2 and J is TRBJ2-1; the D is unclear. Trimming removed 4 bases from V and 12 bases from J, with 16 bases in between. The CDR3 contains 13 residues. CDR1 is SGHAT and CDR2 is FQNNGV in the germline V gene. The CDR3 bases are TGTGCCAGCAGCTCTTACTACAACTCCGGGCAGTTCTTC. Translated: CASSSYYNSGQFF.

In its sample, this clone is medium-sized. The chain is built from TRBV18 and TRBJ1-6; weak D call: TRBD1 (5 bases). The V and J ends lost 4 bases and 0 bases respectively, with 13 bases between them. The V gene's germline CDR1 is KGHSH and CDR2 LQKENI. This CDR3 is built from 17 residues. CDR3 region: CASSQGLRSSYNSPLHF. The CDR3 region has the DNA TGTGCCAGCTCACAGGGACTTAGAAGCTCCTATAATTCACCCCTCCACTTT.

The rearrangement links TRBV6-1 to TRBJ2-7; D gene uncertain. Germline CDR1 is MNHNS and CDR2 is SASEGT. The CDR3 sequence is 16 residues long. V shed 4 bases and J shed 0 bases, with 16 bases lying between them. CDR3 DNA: TGTGCCAGCAGTGGATCGGACGCGGTGAGCTCCTACGAGCAGTACTTC. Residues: CASSGSDAVSSYEQYF.

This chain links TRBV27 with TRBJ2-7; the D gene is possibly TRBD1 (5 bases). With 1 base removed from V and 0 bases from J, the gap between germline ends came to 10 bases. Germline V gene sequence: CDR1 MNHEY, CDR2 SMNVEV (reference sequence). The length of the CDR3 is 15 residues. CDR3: CASSLYPDTSYEQYF. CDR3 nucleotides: TGTGCCAGCAGTTTATACCCGGACACCTCCTACGAGCAGTACTTC.

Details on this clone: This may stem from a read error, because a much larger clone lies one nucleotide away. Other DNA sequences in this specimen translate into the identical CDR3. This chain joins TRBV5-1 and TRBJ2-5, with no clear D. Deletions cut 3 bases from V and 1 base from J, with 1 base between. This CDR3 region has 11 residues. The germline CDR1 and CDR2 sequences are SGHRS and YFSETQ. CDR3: CASSSQETQYF. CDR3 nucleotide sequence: TGCGCCAGCAGCTCCCAAGAGACCCAGTACTTC. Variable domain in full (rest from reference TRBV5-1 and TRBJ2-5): KAGVTQTPRYLIKTRGQQVTLSCSPISGHRSVSWYQQTPGQGLQFLFEYFSETQRNKGNFPGRFSGRQFSNSRSEMNVSTLELGDSALYLCASSSQETQYFGPGTRLLVL.

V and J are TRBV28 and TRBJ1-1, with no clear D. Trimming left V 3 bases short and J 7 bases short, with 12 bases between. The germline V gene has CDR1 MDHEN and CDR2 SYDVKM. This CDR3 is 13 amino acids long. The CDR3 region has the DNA TGTGCCAGCAGTTTCGTTGGCAGAGGTGAAGCTTTCTTT. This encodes CASSFVGRGEAFF.

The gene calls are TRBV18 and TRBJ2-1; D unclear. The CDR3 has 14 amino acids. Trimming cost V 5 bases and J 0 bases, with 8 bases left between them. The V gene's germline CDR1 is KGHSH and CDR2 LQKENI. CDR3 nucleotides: TGTGCCAGCTCAGGGGATAGCTCCTACAATGAGCAGTTCTTC. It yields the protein CASSGDSSYNEQFF.

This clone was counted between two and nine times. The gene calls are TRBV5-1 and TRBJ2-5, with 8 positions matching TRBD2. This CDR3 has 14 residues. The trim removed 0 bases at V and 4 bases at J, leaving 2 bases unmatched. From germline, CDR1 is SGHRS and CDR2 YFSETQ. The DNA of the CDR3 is TGCGCCAGCAGCTTGGAGCTAGCGGGAGAGACCCAGTACTTC. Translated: CASSLELAGETQYF. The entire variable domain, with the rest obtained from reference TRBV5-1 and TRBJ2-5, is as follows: KAGVTQTPRYLIKTRGQQVTLSCSPISGHRSVSWYQQTPGQGLQFLFEYFSETQRNKGNFPGRFSGRQFSNSRSEMNVSTLELGDSALYLCASSLELAGETQYFGPGTRLLVL.

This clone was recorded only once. The CDR3 loop is CASSQDGQAPSYEQYF. The CDR3 DNA sequence: TGTGCCAGCAGCCAAGATGGCCAAGCCCCGTCCTACGAGCAGTACTTC. This sequence joins TRBV4-2 and TRBJ2-7; no clear D gene. Trimming pared 0 bases from V and 1 base from J, leaving 13 bases between. Germline CDR1 is LGHNA and CDR2 is YNFKEQ. This CDR3 spans 16 amino acids.

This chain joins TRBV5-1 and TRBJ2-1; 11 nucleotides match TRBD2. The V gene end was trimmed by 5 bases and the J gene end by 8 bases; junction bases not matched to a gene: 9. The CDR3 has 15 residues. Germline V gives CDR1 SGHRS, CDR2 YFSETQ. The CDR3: CASSYSGRAADEQFF. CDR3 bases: TGCGCCAGCAGTTATAGCGGGAGGGCCGCCGATGAGCAGTTCTTC.

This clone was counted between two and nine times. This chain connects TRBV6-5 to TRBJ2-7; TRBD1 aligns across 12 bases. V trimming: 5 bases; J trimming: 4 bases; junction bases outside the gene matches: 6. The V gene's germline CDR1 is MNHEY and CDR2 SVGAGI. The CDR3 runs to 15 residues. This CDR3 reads CASSTRDRGQYEQYF. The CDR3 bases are TGTGCCAGCAGTACCCGGGACAGGGGGCAATACGAGCAGTACTTC.

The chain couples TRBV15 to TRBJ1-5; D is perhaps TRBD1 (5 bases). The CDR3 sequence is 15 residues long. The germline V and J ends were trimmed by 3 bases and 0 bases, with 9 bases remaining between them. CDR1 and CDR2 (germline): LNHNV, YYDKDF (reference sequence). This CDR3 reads CATSRGGVSNQPQHF. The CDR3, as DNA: TGTGCCACCAGCAGGGGAGGGGTTAGCAATCAGCCCCAGCATTTT. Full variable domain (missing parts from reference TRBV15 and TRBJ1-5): DAMVIQNPRYQVTQFGKPVTLSCSQTLNHNVMYWYQQKSSQAPKLLFHYYDKDFNNEADTPDNFQSRRPNTSFCFLDIRSPGLGDTAMYLCATSRGGVSNQPQHFGDGTRLSIL.

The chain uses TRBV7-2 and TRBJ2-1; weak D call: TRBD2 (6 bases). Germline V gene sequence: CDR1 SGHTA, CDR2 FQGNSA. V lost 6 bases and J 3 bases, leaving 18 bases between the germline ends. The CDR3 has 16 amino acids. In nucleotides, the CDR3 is TGTGCCAGCAGGAGAGGTGGTAGCGGAGGCTACAATGAGCAGTTCTTC. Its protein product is CASRRGGSGGYNEQFF. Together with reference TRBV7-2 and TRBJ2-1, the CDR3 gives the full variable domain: GAGVSQSPSNKVTEKGKDVELRCDPISGHTALYWYRQSLGQGLEFLIYFQGNSAPDKSGLPSDRFSAERTGGSVSTLTIQRTQQEDSAVYLCASRRGGSGGYNEQFFGPGTRLTVL.

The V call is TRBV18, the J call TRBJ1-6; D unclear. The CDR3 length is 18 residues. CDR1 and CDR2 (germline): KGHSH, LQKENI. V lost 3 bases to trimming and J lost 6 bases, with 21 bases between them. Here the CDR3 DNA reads TGTGCCAGCTCACCTGGACGGATCCTGGGCCCACTTAATTCACCCCTCCACTTT. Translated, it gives CASSPGRILGPLNSPLHF.